A single sample is the source of the 22 T cell receptor beta chains below, sequenced in a study of cytomegalovirus exposure and HLA in healthy donors. Researchers ran the PCR with 60 Vbeta and 13 Jbeta primers. Libraries were prepared by immunoSEQ multiplex PCR; TCRdb keeps only in-frame clonotypes and omits some of them. The sample totals about 160,000 clones. Sequencing used PBMCs. The receptor source for this set is a man aged 25 to 40 in good health and CMV-seronegative.

The rearrangement uses TRBV10-3 and TRBJ2-3; 15 bases map to TRBD2. CDR3 length: 14 residues. Germline CDR1 and CDR2: ENHRY and SYGVKD. The J segment lost 5 bases and the V segment lost 6 bases, leaving 0 bases of the junction unmatched. In nucleotides, the CDR3 is TGTGCCATCAGGGGACTAGCGGGAGGAGATACGCAGTATTTT. It codes for CAIRGLAGGDTQYF.

The V call is TRBV13, the J call TRBJ2-3; 9 bases are shared with TRBD2. V was pared by 2 bases and J by 8 bases, with 17 bases of the junction left unmatched. Looked up from germline, CDR1 is PRHDT and CDR2 is FYEKMQ (reference sequence). The CDR3 loop spans 18 amino acids. The CDR3 nucleotides read TGTGCCAGCAGCTTACAGCTAGCGGGGCGGACAACATACGGTACGCAGTATTTT. It translates to CASSLQLAGRTTYGTQYF.

The rearrangement joins TRBV11-2 to TRBJ1-3; D is uncertain. V lost 5 bases and J lost 2, with 13 bases in between. This CDR3 has 15 amino acids. Germline V gene data show CDR1 as SGHAT and CDR2 as FQNNGV. In DNA, the CDR3 is TGTGCCAGCAGCCCTTCTGAGGTGGCTGGAAACACCATATATTTT. Its translation: CASSPSEVAGNTIYF.

The chain carries TRBV9 and TRBJ2-3, with D possibly matching TRBD2 (5 bases). The CDR3 contains 16 residues. Trimming took off 0 bases at V and 3 bases at J, with 14 bases between the two ends. Germline CDR1 and CDR2: SGDLS and YYNGEE. The CDR3 nucleotides read TGTGCCAGCAGCGTAGTAGCTAGCACCCCTACAGATACGCAGTATTTT. Amino acid sequence: CASSVVASTPTDTQYF. Full variable domain (outside the CDR3, taken from reference TRBV9 and TRBJ2-3): DSGVTQTPKHLITATGQRVTLRCSPRSGDLSVYWYQQSLDQGLQFLIQYYNGEERAKGNILERFSAQQFPDLHSELNLSSLELGDSALYFCASSVVASTPTDTQYFGPGTRLTVL.

The V gene is TRBV11-2, the J gene TRBJ2-7; D remains ambiguous. This CDR3 has 15 amino acids. Trimming shortened V by 7 bases and J by 1 base, and 17 bases separated the two germline ends. CDR1 is SGHAT, CDR2 FQNNGV, per germline. CDR3 region: CASTSRLTASYEQYF. In nucleotides, the CDR3 is TGTGCCAGCACCTCCCGCCTAACAGCTTCCTACGAGCAGTACTTC.

The gene calls are TRBV4-1 and TRBJ2-7; D perhaps matches TRBD2 (6 bases). The V end lost 1 base, the J end lost 1 base, and 11 bases lay between the germline ends. Germline CDR1 is MGHRA and CDR2 is YSYEKL. There are 15 residues in the CDR3. The CDR3 DNA follows: TGCGCCAGCAGCCAAGGGAGCGGGCTATCCTACGAGCAGTACTTC. Encoded protein: CASSQGSGLSYEQYF.

DNA of the CDR3: TGTGCCAGTAGTACCCCCCGTAGAAGGAACACTGAAGCTTTCTTT. Its protein is CASSTPRRRNTEAFF. J is TRBJ1-1 and V is TRBV19; D not certain. V lost 4 bases and J 1 base, leaving 13 bases between the germline ends. CDR1 and CDR2 (germline): LNHDA, SQIVND (reference sequence). This CDR3 is 15 amino acids long.

The chain combines TRBV5-5 with TRBJ2-7; 8 nucleotides match TRBD1. V lost 4 bases, J lost 4 bases, and 4 bases stayed unmatched. The CDR3 runs 13 residues. Germline V gene lookup returns CDR1 SGHKS and CDR2 YYEKEE (reference sequence). The CDR3 spells CASSLNRGYEQYF. The CDR3 bases are TGTGCCAGCAGCCTAAACAGGGGGTACGAGCAGTACTTC.

The rearrangement uses TRBV7-2 and TRBJ2-5, with D possibly TRBD2 on 6 matching bases. The tail of the sequence fits TRBJ2-7 better, so the J call may be wrong. The CDR3 loop spans 14 amino acids. Germline V lookup: CDR1 SGHTA, CDR2 FQGNSA. The CDR3: CASSFSGSGYEQYF. As DNA, the CDR3 is TGTGCCAGCAGCTTTTCCGGGAGCGGGTACGAGCAGTACTTC.

This rearrangement joins TRBV19 to TRBJ2-2; 8 bases line up with TRBD1. There are 14 residues in the CDR3. The germline CDR1 and CDR2 sequences are LNHDA and SQIVND (reference sequence). V was pared by 6 bases and J by 8 bases, with 8 bases of the junction left unmatched. CDR3: CASRITGGRGELFF. CDR3 nucleotide sequence: TGTGCCAGTAGGATAACAGGGGGTCGAGGGGAGCTGTTTTTT.

The chain is built from TRBV19 and TRBJ2-1; 14 positions match TRBD2. V was pared by 8 bases and J by 9 bases, with 9 bases of the junction left unmatched. The CDR3 contains 15 residues. Per the germline V gene, CDR1 is LNHDA and CDR2 is SQIVND (reference sequence). The DNA of the CDR3 is TGTGCCAGTGCGGGGGGACTAGCGGGAGTTGGTGAGCAGTTCTTC. This gives the protein CASAGGLAGVGEQFF.

This chain links TRBV6-5 with TRBJ2-7; 10 nucleotides align to TRBD2. The J segment lost 6 bases and the V segment lost 2 bases, leaving 7 bases of the junction unmatched. CDR3 size: 15 residues. Germline assignment: CDR1 MNHEY and CDR2 SVGAGI. This CDR3 is CASSYGLAGVSEQYF. The CDR3 nucleotides are TGTGCCAGCAGTTACGGGCTAGCGGGAGTTAGCGAGCAGTACTTC.

J is TRBJ2-7 and V is TRBV4-1, with 12 bases aligning to TRBD2. The CDR3 is 19 residues long. Germline values: CDR1 MGHRA, CDR2 YSYEKL. V was clipped by 3 bases and J by 5 bases; unmatched bases: 17. As DNA, the CDR3 is TGCGCCAGCAGCCAGGGCCTAGCGGGAGGGATGGGTAGTAGGGACGAGCAGTACTTC. This gives the protein CASSQGLAGGMGSRDEQYF.

The gene calls are TRBV6-5 and TRBJ2-1; D gene ambiguous. The germline CDR1 and CDR2 sequences are MNHEY and SVGAGI. The CDR3 covers 12 residues. V lost 3 bases and J 5 bases, leaving 5 bases between the germline ends. The CDR3 loop is CASSYPDNEQFF. DNA for the CDR3: TGTGCCAGCAGTTATCCAGACAATGAGCAGTTCTTC.

The chain combines TRBV27 with TRBJ2-1; D perhaps matches TRBD2 (7 bases). Germline CDR1 and CDR2: MNHEY and SMNVEV (reference sequence). The length of the CDR3 is 24 residues. The V gene lost 5 bases and the J gene lost 0 bases, with 38 bases spanning the gap. Here the CDR3 reads CASSPLRGGTSRALSISSYNEQFF. CDR3 coding DNA: TGTGCCAGCAGTCCTCTACGGGGAGGGACAAGCAGGGCCTTAAGTATAAGCTCCTACAATGAGCAGTTCTTC.

In the case of this clone: Other DNA sequences within the sample encode an identical CDR3. The chain carries TRBV11-3 and TRBJ2-7; the match to TRBD2 covers 7 bases. V lost 5 bases to trimming and J lost 2 bases; unmatched junction nucleotides: 15. Germline loops: CDR1 SGHNT, CDR2 YENEEA. The CDR3 is 17 amino acids. The CDR3, as DNA: TGTGCCAGCAGCCTAGGGGCGGGAGCGCCTCTAACCTACGAGCAGTACTTC. This codes for CASSLGAGAPLTYEQYF.

This sequence joins TRBV5-8 and TRBJ2-1, with TRBD1 matching over 9 bases. V was pared by 4 bases and J by 1 base, with 6 bases of the junction left unmatched. The CDR3 contains 16 residues. CDR1 and CDR2 (germline): SGHTS, YDEGEE. The CDR3 here is CASSPWTGDSYNEQFF. The CDR3 DNA reads TGTGCCAGCAGCCCATGGACAGGGGATTCCTACAATGAGCAGTTCTTC. The full variable domain, its missing parts supplied by reference TRBV5-8 and TRBJ2-1, is EAGVTQSPTHLIKTRGQQATLRCSPISGHTSVYWYQQALGLGLQFLLWYDEGEERNRGNFPPRFSGRQFPNYSSELNVNALELEDSALYLCASSPWTGDSYNEQFFGPGTRLTVL.

The genes are TRBV27 and TRBJ2-2; TRBD2 agrees at 11 bases. The CDR3 has 17 residues. Germline loops: CDR1 MNHEY, CDR2 SMNVEV (reference sequence). J gave up 6 bases and V 5 bases, and 11 bases lay outside the gene matches. The CDR3 nucleotides are TGTGCCAGCAGTCAAACTAGCGGGAGAAGTTACGCCGGGGAGCTGTTTTTT. It is translated as CASSQTSGRSYAGELFF.

The gene calls are TRBV28 and TRBJ1-5; a possible D gene is TRBD1 (5 bases). The germline V gene encodes CDR1 MDHEN and CDR2 SYDVKM. The CDR3 has 14 residues. Trimming shortened V by 6 bases and J by 5 bases, and 14 bases separated the two germline ends. Written as DNA, the CDR3 is TGTGCCAGCAGAGGGACTACGCCTTATCAGCCCCAGCATTTT. Translating it yields CASRGTTPYQPQHF.

The chain has TRBV6-1 and TRBJ2-2; maybe TRBD1 (5 bases). V was cut by 10 bases and J by 0 bases, with 15 bases left in between. This CDR3 has 15 amino acids. Germline-derived CDR1 and CDR2 are MNHNS and SASEGT. In nucleotides, the CDR3 is TGTGCCAACTCAAGGGGCTTTACGAACACCGGGGAGCTGTTTTTT. Its protein is CANSRGFTNTGELFF.

The chain is built from TRBV28 and TRBJ2-4, with 7 bases lining up with TRBD1. The CDR3 has 17 amino acids. V lost 6 bases to trimming and J lost 6 bases; unmatched junction nucleotides: 17. CDR1 and CDR2 from the germline V gene are MDHEN and SYDVKM. The CDR3 nucleotides read TGTGCCAGCAGGTTAGAACAGGGGACCCCCACAGGAAACATTCAGTACTTC. Residues: CASRLEQGTPTGNIQYF.

This chain uses TRBV28 with TRBJ1-5, with 7 nucleotides matching TRBD1. V gave up 8 bases and J gave up 4 bases; unmatched junction bases: 2. The CDR3 is 12 amino acids. Germline V gene sequence: CDR1 MDHEN, CDR2 SYDVKM. For the CDR3, the DNA is TGTGCCAGCTCAGGGGGGAATCAGCCCCAGCATTTT. It specifies CASSGGNQPQHF.